The 13 T cell receptor beta chains below come from one sample, sequenced in a study of blood T cell repertoires in COVID-19. Here immunoSEQ multiplex PCR was the method, and the copy in TCRdb shows in-frame clones only, minus some. The data contain 150,000 to 200,000 clones, over 80% of them singletons. Material for sequencing was PBMCs or T cells enriched from blood (not recorded which). The receptors were sampled from a man aged 70-80 years who had been exposed to COVID-19.

This sequence joins TRBV6-5 and TRBJ1-2, with 9 bases fitting TRBD1. CDR3 length: 13 amino acids. V shed 6 bases and J 7 bases; nucleotides not matched to a gene: 6. Germline assignment: CDR1 MNHEY and CDR2 SVGAGI. CDR3 amino acids: CASRRTGGGGYTF. Here the CDR3 DNA reads TGTGCCAGCAGGCGTACAGGGGGCGGTGGCTACACCTTC.

This clone was picked up one time. The chain has TRBV5-6 and TRBJ2-5, with 7 bases lining up with TRBD2. CDR1 and CDR2 (germline): SGHDT, YYEEEE. The CDR3 is made up of 13 amino acids. J gave up 5 bases and V 4 bases, and 5 bases lay outside the gene matches. The CDR3 DNA follows: TGTGCCAGCAGCCGACTAGCAGAGGAGACCCAGTACTTC. Translating it yields CASSRLAEETQYF.

This clone was counted a few times. J is TRBJ2-7 and V is TRBV7-9, with no clear D. CDR3 size: 13 residues. In germline, CDR1 is SEHNR, CDR2 FQNEAQ (reference sequence). Trimming removed 1 base from V and 6 bases from J, with 10 bases in between. The CDR3 nucleotides are TGTGCCAGCAGCTTAGTCTCCTCGGGCGAGCAGTACTTC. Protein product: CASSLVSSGEQYF.

CDR3 sequence: CASSPQTENTEAFF. CDR3 sequence (DNA): TGTGCCAGCAGCCCACAGACGGAGAACACTGAAGCTTTCTTT. J is TRBJ1-1 and V is TRBV13; D is undetermined. The V end lost 5 bases, the J end lost 1 base, and 11 bases lay between the germline ends. Germline loops: CDR1 PRHDT, CDR2 FYEKMQ (reference sequence). The CDR3 sequence is 14 residues long.

V and J are TRBV5-1 and TRBJ2-3; the match to TRBD2 covers 8 bases. Per germline, CDR1 SGHRS and CDR2 YFSETQ. This CDR3 comprises 17 residues. V dropped 2 bases and J dropped 0; count of bases not matched to a gene: 8. DNA for the CDR3: TGCGCCAGCAGCTTAAACGGGGGGGCCTTGAGCACAGATACGCAGTATTTT. As protein: CASSLNGGALSTDTQYF.

The chain carries TRBV7-9 and TRBJ2-5; 11 nucleotides match TRBD1. CDR3 length: 16 amino acids. J was trimmed by 2 bases and V by 4 bases; bases with no gene match: 6. From germline, CDR1 is SEHNR and CDR2 FQNEAQ (reference sequence). The CDR3 DNA is TGTGCCAGCAGCTCCGGACAGGGGGCAAAACAAGAGACCCAGTACTTC. As protein: CASSSGQGAKQETQYF.

The V call is TRBV4-3, the J call TRBJ2-7, with 7 nucleotides matching TRBD1. Trimming took 1 base from V and 5 from J; bases not matched to a gene: 8. The CDR3 loop spans 15 amino acids. Germline loops: CDR1 LGHNA, CDR2 YSLEER. CDR3 sequence: CASSQGQGPNDEQYF. The DNA of the CDR3 is TGCGCCAGCAGCCAAGGACAGGGTCCAAACGACGAGCAGTACTTC.

The chain couples TRBV5-3 to TRBJ1-2; 12 bases agree with TRBD1. TRBV5-3 is an ORF; its function is uncertain. This CDR3 region has 16 residues. V shed 3 bases, J shed 6 bases, and the junction held 9 bases outside the gene matches. The DNA for the CDR3 is TGTGCCAGAAGCTCGGGACAGGGGGCTTATAGCCATGGCTACACCTTC. Its protein product is CARSSGQGAYSHGYTF.

V gene TRBV6-6 combines with J gene TRBJ1-2, with 7 nucleotides matching TRBD1. This CDR3 is built from 14 residues. The germline gives CDR1 MNHNY, CDR2 SVGAGI (reference sequence). V dropped 6 bases and J dropped 4; count of bases not matched to a gene: 8. The CDR3 here is CASSPDRDSYGYTF. DNA for the CDR3: TGTGCCAGCAGCCCCGACCGGGACAGCTATGGCTACACCTTC.

V is TRBV14 and J is TRBJ2-5; TRBD1 matches at 12 bases. The CDR3 has 15 residues. From germline, CDR1 is SGHDN and CDR2 FVKESK. Losses at the gene ends were 4 bases for V and 5 bases for J; bases not matched to a gene: 5. In DNA form, the CDR3 reads TGTGCCAGCAGCCGAGGGACAGGGGGCCGGGAGACCCAGTACTTC. It encodes CASSRGTGGRETQYF.

The chain joins TRBV2 to TRBJ1-1; no clear D gene. Germline V gives CDR1 SNHLY, CDR2 FYNNEI. With 0 bases removed from V and 6 bases from J, the gap between germline ends came to 8 bases. The CDR3 has 13 residues. CDR3 sequence: CASSEALRAEAFF. Written as DNA, the CDR3 is TGTGCCAGCAGTGAAGCGCTACGAGCTGAAGCTTTCTTT.

The chain carries TRBV28 and TRBJ1-2, with D perhaps matching TRBD1 (5 bases). Germline CDR1 reads MDHEN; CDR2 reads SYDVKM. CDR3 size: 13 residues. Deletions cut 2 bases from V and 8 bases from J, with 12 bases between. For the CDR3, the DNA is TGTGCCAGCAGTTTAGGAGCAGGGAACGGCTACACCTTC. Its protein product is CASSLGAGNGYTF.

This clone came up a few times. The chain recombines TRBV7-9 with TRBJ2-1; D unclear. The V gene's germline CDR1 is SEHNR and CDR2 FQNEAQ (reference sequence). The length of the CDR3 is 12 residues. V was clipped by 5 bases and J by 0 bases, with 2 bases between them. CDR3 sequence (DNA): TGTGCCAGCAGCCGCTCCTACAATGAGCAGTTCTTC. Protein: CASSRSYNEQFF.